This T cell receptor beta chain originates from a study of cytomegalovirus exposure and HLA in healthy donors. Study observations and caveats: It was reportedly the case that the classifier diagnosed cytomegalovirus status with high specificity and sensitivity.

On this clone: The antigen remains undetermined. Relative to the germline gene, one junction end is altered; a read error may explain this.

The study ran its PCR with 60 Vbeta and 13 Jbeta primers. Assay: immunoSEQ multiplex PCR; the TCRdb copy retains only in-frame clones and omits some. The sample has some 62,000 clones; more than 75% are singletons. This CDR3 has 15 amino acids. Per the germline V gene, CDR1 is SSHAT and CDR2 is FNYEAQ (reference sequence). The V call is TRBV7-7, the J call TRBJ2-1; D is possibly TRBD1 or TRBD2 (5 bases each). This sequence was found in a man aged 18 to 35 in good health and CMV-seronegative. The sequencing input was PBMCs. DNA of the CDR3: TGTGCTAGCAGCTTAGCGCTCGACAGTCGCGTGGAGCAGTTCTTC. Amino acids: CASSLALDSRVEQFF.